This T cell receptor beta chain comes out of a study of T cell responses to AZD1222 COVID-19 vaccine. Germline CDR1 SGHDT, CDR2 YYEEEE. The CDR3 length is 16 residues. The germline V and J ends were trimmed by 5 bases and 3 bases, with 20 bases remaining between them. Overall study findings and caveats: Samples come after the peak T cell response, not at day 14.

Details on this clone: What it binds is unknown.

The data were produced by immunoSEQ multiplex PCR, yet TCRdb's version contains in-frame clones alone and is incomplete. The sample contains approximately 120,000 clones, just under 90% of which appear only once. This TCR derives from an adult in good health. The specimen comprised peripheral blood, sampled on day 0 of AZD1222 vaccination. The chain joins TRBV5-6 to TRBJ1-1; no definite D call. The CDR3 DNA reads TGTGCCAGCAGTTTTGTCCTCCGGGGTGGGCACACTGAAGCTTTCTTT. The encoded protein is CASSFVLRGGHTEAFF.